This passage covers 17 T cell receptor beta chains from one sample sequenced in a study of T cells in narcolepsy. Produced via immunoSEQ multiplex PCR; TCRdb's table is partial and in-frame only. This sample has around 33,000 clones, with roughly four fifths found just once. Sequenced sample: CD45RA- memory CD4+ T cells from PBMCs. The receptors come from a human donor with narcolepsy.

The rearrangement links TRBV7-6 to TRBJ2-7; D is uncertain. The CDR3 contains 13 residues. Trimming took 0 bases from V and 0 from J, leaving 3 bases between them. Per the germline V gene, CDR1 is SGHVS and CDR2 is FNYEAQ. CDR3 in DNA: TGTGCCAGCAGCTTAGCCACCTCCTACGAGCAGTACTTC. As protein: CASSLATSYEQYF.

In its sample, this clone was seen a few times. The chain combines TRBV2 with TRBJ2-1; 9 nucleotides align to TRBD2. The CDR3 spans 17 residues. CDR1 SNHLY and CDR2 FYNNEI come from the germline V gene. V lost 1 base, J lost 1 base, and 5 bases stayed unmatched. Here the CDR3 reads CASSEGRRGGSYNEQFF. CDR3 in DNA: TGTGCCAGCAGTGAAGGGCGGCGGGGGGGATCCTACAATGAGCAGTTCTTC.

This chain links TRBV7-9 with TRBJ1-3; D unclear. Looked up from germline, CDR1 is SEHNR and CDR2 is FQNEAQ (reference sequence). V lost 0 bases to trimming and J lost 0 bases, with 6 bases between them. The CDR3 is made up of 15 amino acids. CDR3 sequence (DNA): TGTGCCAGCAGCTTAGCTGGGAACTCTGGAAACACCATATATTTT. Its protein product is CASSLAGNSGNTIYF.

The chain recombines TRBV6-5 with TRBJ1-2, with no clear D. V was clipped by 2 bases and J by 8 bases, with 15 bases between them. Germline-derived CDR1 and CDR2 are MNHEY and SVGAGI. CDR3 length equals 14 residues. This CDR3 is CASSYDSGPRGYTF. The DNA of the CDR3 is TGTGCCAGCAGTTACGATTCAGGTCCCAGGGGCTACACCTTC.

The rearrangement joins TRBV29-1 to TRBJ2-1, with TRBD1 identical over 10 bases. Unmatched junction bases numbered 6, after V lost 7 bases and J lost 9 bases. CDR1 and CDR2 from the germline V gene are SQVTM and ANQGSEA. The CDR3 extends over 12 amino acids. CDR3 protein: CSAGTGDGEQFF. As DNA, the CDR3 is TGCAGCGCCGGGACAGGGGATGGTGAGCAGTTCTTC.

The CDR3 here is CASSPRTFEQFF. The CDR3 coding sequence is TGTGCCAGCAGCCCTAGGACCTTTGAGCAGTTCTTC. This chain uses TRBV5-6 with TRBJ2-1; D unclear. CDR1 and CDR2 (germline): SGHDT, YYEEEE. This CDR3 has 12 residues. V gave up 4 bases and J gave up 9 bases, with 11 bases separating them.

The chain carries TRBV5-6 and TRBJ2-2, with D uncertain. Germline V gene data show CDR1 as SGHDT and CDR2 as YYEEEE. Trimming took 0 bases from V and 6 from J, leaving 12 bases between them. The CDR3 has 15 amino acids. In DNA, the CDR3 is TGTGCCAGCAGCTTGGGAGTCCGAGGCCCCGGGGAGCTGTTTTTT. This encodes CASSLGVRGPGELFF.

V gene TRBV6-5 combines with J gene TRBJ1-1; D is ambiguous. The CDR3 spans 13 residues. V was pared by 5 bases and J by 1 base, with 8 bases between. Germline V gene sequence: CDR1 MNHEY, CDR2 SVGAGI. Here the CDR3 DNA reads TGTGCCAGCAGTCGGACGGCGAACACTGAAGCTTTCTTT. Its protein product is CASSRTANTEAFF.

The chain employs TRBV5-6 and TRBJ2-5, with a possible D match to TRBD1 (5 bases). V was cut by 6 bases and J by 5 bases, with 14 bases left in between. CDR1 and CDR2 (germline): SGHDT, YYEEEE. This CDR3 spans 13 amino acids. CDR3 coding DNA: TGTGCCAGCACCCTGGGGCCGAGGGAGACCCAGTACTTC. Translation: CASTLGPRETQYF.

The chain is built from TRBV6-1 and TRBJ1-3, with D perhaps matching TRBD1 (5 bases). The germline gives CDR1 MNHNS, CDR2 SASEGT. Trimming removed 8 bases at V and 0 bases at J, with 11 bases between. This CDR3 spans 14 amino acids. CDR3 nucleotides: TGTGCCAGCGGCAGTGGGGGCTCTGGAAACACCATATATTTT. This codes for CASGSGGSGNTIYF.

DNA of the CDR3: TGTGCCAGCAGCCAGACTAGCGGGGGTTCCTACGAGCAGTACTTC. Encoded protein: CASSQTSGGSYEQYF. The chain couples TRBV5-6 to TRBJ2-7; 12 bases match TRBD2. Trimming cost V 4 bases and J 1 base; bases outside gene matches: 3. CDR1 is SGHDT and CDR2 is YYEEEE in the germline V gene. There are 15 residues in the CDR3.

V usage is TRBV25-1 and J usage is TRBJ1-1; TRBD1 matches at 8 bases. V lost 6 bases, J lost 3 bases, and 9 bases stayed unmatched. The CDR3 is 15 residues long. The germline gives CDR1 MGHDK, CDR2 SYGVNS. The CDR3 nucleotides are TGTGCCAGCAGAGACACCCAGGGGGCCTACACTGAAGCTTTCTTT. Encoded protein: CASRDTQGAYTEAFF.

The rearrangement joins TRBV5-6 to TRBJ1-1; tentative D call: TRBD1 (5 bases). V lost 0 bases, J lost 7 bases, and 7 bases lay in between. CDR1 is SGHDT and CDR2 is YYEEEE in the germline V gene. The CDR3 length is 12 residues. DNA of the CDR3: TGTGCCAGCAGCTTGGGACAGTTTGAAGCTTTCTTT. Translating gives CASSLGQFEAFF.

The chain's CDR3 is CASAGTGGFGSYNEQFF. DNA of the CDR3: TGCGCCAGCGCCGGGACAGGGGGCTTCGGCTCCTACAATGAGCAGTTCTTC. The chain has TRBV5-1 and TRBJ2-1; 12 positions agree with TRBD1. The ends lost 7 bases at V and 0 bases at J; junction bases unmatched: 8. The V gene's germline CDR1 is SGHRS and CDR2 YFSETQ. This CDR3 contains 17 residues.

This chain uses TRBV5-1 with TRBJ2-7; D gene unclear. V gave up 0 bases and J gave up 1 base, with 2 bases separating them. CDR1 and CDR2 from the germline V gene are SGHRS and YFSETQ. The CDR3 runs 12 residues. In nucleotides, the CDR3 is TGCGCCAGCAGCTTGGAGTCCTACGAGCAGTACTTC. It codes for CASSLESYEQYF.

The genes are TRBV9 and TRBJ2-7, with D tentatively TRBD1 or TRBD2 (5 bases each). CDR1 SGDLS and CDR2 YYNGEE come from the germline V gene. This CDR3 region has 15 residues. Trimming pared 2 bases from V and 6 bases from J, leaving 18 bases between. CDR3 amino acids: CASSVNWDPGAEQYF. As DNA, the CDR3 is TGTGCCAGCAGCGTGAACTGGGACCCCGGGGCCGAGCAGTACTTC.

Worth noting for this clone: This CDR3 fails to terminate in the conserved phenylalanine or tryptophan, so it likely reflects a read error. This chain connects TRBV2 to TRBJ1-2, with TRBD1 as a possible D gene (6 bases). CDR3 length equals 13 residues. The V gene lost 7 bases and the J gene lost 8 bases, with 17 bases spanning the gap. The germline CDR1 and CDR2 sequences are SNHLY and FYNNEI. The CDR3 DNA reads TGTGCCAGCACGGCAGAAGGGGGAGGGGGCTACACCCTC. Residues: CASTAEGGGGYTL.